Included here is one T cell receptor beta chain sequence, with context. Sequencing used immunoSEQ multiplex PCR; TCRdb keeps in-frame clones, though not all of them. The repertoire holds over a million clones, with more than 95% as singletons. Germline V gives CDR1 SGHRS, CDR2 YFSETQ. The CDR3 is made up of 15 amino acids. Trimming stripped 0 bases from V and 3 bases from J, with 11 bases between. The data stem from a study of shared clonotypes between healthy human individuals. Specimen: naive CD4+ T cells sorted from blood. Subset given: CD45RA+ positively selected. This chain connects TRBV5-1 to TRBJ2-3; D could derive from TRBD1 or TRBD2 (6 bases each). The receptor's source is a man under 40 in good health. This chain's CDR3 is CASSLGLGGTDTQYF. CDR3 DNA sequence: TGCGCCAGCAGCTTGGGACTAGGGGGGACAGATACGCAGTATTTT.